The present T cell receptor beta chain was sequenced within a study of cytomegalovirus exposure and HLA in healthy donors. Study results and limitations: Association of approximately 18,000 TCR beta sequences with HLA alleles was found at 0.05 false discovery rate in a later analysis.

The table lists this clone with a few counts. The antigen remains unidentified. In germline, CDR1 is SGHAT, CDR2 FQNNGV. There are 13 residues in the CDR3. Deletions cut 1 base from V and 7 bases from J, with 10 bases between. Amplification used 60 Vbeta primers and 13 Jbeta primers. Produced via immunoSEQ multiplex PCR; TCRdb's table is partial and in-frame only. The table lists around 150,000 clones, roughly four fifths of them singletons. The receptor was isolated from a male donor in good health and CMV-seronegative. The chain joins TRBV11-2 to TRBJ2-5; tentatively, D is TRBD1 (6 bases). Sample: PBMCs. The chain's CDR3 is CASSLGVGATQYF. The CDR3 DNA reads as TGTGCCAGCAGCTTAGGGGTGGGGGCGACCCAGTACTTC.